The source of this TCR beta chain is a study of shared clonotypes between healthy human individuals. The study, taken as a whole, reports: Researchers found naive subsets generally carried larger estimated richness than memory subsets.

Each subset's genomic DNA was split evenly across several immunoSEQ plates. Using immunoSEQ multiplex PCR, the repertoire was profiled, and TCRdb retains in-frame clones only, with some absent. The sample contains around 620,000 clones, approximately 95% of which appear only once. Naive CD8 cells lacked CD45RO, underwent positive selection for CCR7 and left out terminally differentiated effector memory CD45RA+ cells. CDR3 length equals 15 residues. Trimming cost V 5 bases and J 11 bases, with 24 bases left between them. CDR1 SEHNR and CDR2 FQNEAQ come from the germline V gene (reference sequence). Of note for this clone: What it binds is unknown.

The clonotype was recovered from a young woman in good health. The gene calls are TRBV7-9 and TRBJ2-5, with D tentatively TRBD2 (5 bases). Specimen: naive CD8+ T cells sorted from blood. This CDR3 is CASSGLGEHTEEQYF. CDR3 DNA: TGTGCCAGCAGCGGACTTGGTGAACATACTGAGGAGCAGTACTTC.